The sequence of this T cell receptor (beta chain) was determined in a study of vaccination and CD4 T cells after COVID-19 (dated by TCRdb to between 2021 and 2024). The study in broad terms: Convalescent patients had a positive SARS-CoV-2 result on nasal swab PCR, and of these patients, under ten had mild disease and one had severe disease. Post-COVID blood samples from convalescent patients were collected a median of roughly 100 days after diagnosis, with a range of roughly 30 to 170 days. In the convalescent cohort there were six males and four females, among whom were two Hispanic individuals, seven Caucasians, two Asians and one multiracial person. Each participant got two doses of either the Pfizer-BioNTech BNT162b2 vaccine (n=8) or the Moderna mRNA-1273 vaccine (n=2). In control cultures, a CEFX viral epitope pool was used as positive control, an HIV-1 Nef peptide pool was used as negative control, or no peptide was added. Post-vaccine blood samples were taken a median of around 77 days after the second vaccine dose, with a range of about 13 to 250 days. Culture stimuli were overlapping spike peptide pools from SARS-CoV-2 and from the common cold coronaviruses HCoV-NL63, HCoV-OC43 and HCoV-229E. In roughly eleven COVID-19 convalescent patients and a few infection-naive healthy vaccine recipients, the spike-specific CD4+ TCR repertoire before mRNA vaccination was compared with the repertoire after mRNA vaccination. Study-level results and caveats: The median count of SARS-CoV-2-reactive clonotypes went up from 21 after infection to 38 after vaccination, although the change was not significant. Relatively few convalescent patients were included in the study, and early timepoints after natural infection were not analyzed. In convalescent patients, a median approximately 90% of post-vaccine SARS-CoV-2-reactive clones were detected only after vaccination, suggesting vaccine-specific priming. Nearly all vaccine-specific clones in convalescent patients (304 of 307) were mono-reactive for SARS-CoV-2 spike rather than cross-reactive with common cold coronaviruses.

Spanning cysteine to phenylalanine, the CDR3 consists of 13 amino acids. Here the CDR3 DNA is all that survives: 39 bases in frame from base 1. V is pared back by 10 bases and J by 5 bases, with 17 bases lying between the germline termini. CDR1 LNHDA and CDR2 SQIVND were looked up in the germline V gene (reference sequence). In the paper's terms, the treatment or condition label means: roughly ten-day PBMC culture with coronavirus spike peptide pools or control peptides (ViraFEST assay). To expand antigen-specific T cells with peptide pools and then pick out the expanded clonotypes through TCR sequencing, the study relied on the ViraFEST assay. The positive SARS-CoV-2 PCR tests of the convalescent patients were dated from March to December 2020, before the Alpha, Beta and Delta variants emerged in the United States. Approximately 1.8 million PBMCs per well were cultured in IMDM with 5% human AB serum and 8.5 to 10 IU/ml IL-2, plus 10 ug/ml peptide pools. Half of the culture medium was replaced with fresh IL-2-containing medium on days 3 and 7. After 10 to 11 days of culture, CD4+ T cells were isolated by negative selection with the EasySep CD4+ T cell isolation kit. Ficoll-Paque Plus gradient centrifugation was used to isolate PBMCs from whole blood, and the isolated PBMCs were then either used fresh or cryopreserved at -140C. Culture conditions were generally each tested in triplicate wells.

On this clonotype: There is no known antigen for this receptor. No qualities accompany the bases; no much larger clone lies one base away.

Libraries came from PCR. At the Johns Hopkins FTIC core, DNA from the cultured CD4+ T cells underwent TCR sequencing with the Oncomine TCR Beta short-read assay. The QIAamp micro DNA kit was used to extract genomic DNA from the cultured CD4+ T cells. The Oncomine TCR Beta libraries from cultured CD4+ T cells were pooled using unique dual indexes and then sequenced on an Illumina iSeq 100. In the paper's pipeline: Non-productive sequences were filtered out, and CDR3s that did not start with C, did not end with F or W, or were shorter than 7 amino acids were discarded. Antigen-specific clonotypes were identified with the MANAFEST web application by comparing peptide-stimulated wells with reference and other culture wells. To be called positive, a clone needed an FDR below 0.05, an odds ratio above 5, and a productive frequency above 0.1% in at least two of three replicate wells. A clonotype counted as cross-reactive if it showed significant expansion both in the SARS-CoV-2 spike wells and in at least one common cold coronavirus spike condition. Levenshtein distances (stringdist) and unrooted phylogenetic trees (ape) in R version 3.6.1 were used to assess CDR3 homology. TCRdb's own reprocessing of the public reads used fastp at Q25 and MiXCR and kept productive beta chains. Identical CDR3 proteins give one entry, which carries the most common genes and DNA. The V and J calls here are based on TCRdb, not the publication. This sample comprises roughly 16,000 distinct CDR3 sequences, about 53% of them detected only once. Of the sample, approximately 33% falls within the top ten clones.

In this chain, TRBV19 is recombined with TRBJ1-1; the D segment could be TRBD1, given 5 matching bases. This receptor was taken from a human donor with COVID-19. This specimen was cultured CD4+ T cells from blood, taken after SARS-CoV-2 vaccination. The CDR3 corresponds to CATLGRVDTEAFF. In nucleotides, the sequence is TGTGCCACTTTGGGCAGGGTGGATACTGAAGCTTTCTTT.